These 14 T cell receptor beta chains originate from one sample sequenced in a study of T-cell memory formation after mild COVID-19. TCRdb called the 5' RACE reads again in MiXCR, with one record for every CDR3 protein. This sample carries 500,000 to 550,000 distinct CDR3 sequences, about a fifth of them seen once, and the ten largest clones take around 13%. Material for sequencing was PBMCs or a T cell subset sorted from them (not recorded which). These receptors came from an adult woman who had mild COVID-19 (a few samples of this study predate the infection). Cell type and time point are not known.

V and J are TRBV5-6 and TRBJ1-5; TRBD1 is a possible D gene (5 bases). Between the trimmed V and J ends, which lost 2 bases and 4 bases, there was a span of 16 bases. Germline loops: CDR1 SGHDT, CDR2 YYEEEE. The CDR3 has 16 residues. Here the CDR3 reads CASSLAIGGENQPQHF. CDR3 DNA sequence: TGTGCCAGCAGCTTAGCCATCGGGGGAGAAAATCAGCCCCAGCATTTT.

This chain joins TRBV4-1 and TRBJ1-1, with 12 positions matching TRBD1. There are 16 residues in the CDR3. Germline V CDR1 and CDR2: MGHRA, YSYEKL. J lost 10 bases, V lost 1 base, and 10 bases had no gene match. This CDR3 reads CASSQVGDRGQGGAFF. Written as DNA, the CDR3 is TGCGCCAGCAGCCAAGTCGGGGACAGGGGGCAAGGAGGAGCTTTCTTT.

V and J are TRBV9 and TRBJ2-1, with 11 nucleotides matching TRBD2. This CDR3 spans 16 amino acids. The V gene's germline CDR1 is SGDLS and CDR2 YYNGEE. Germline trimming cut 3 bases from V and 6 bases from J; bases unmatched to any gene: 8. CDR3 in DNA: TGTGCCAGCAGCGGGTCTAGCGGGAGGATTGGCAATGAGCAGTTCTTC. The encoded protein is CASSGSSGRIGNEQFF.

This chain joins TRBV4-1 and TRBJ1-5, with D perhaps TRBD1 (5 bases). V gave up 0 bases and J gave up 0 bases, with 18 bases separating them. The CDR3 loop spans 19 amino acids. Germline-derived CDR1 and CDR2 are MGHRA and YSYEKL. The CDR3 nucleotides read TGCGCCAGCAGCCAAGATATATTGGCAGGGCCTTATAGCAATCAGCCCCAGCATTTT. Translated, it gives CASSQDILAGPYSNQPQHF.

This clonotype occurred many times. The V call is TRBV10-3, the J call TRBJ2-6, with a weak D call TRBD1 (6 bases). V shed 2 bases and J shed 0 bases, with 11 bases lying between them. CDR1 is ENHRY, CDR2 SYGVKD, per germline. This CDR3 contains 17 residues. The DNA for the CDR3 is TGTGCCATCAGTGAGCCGGACAGTCACTCTGGGGCCAACGTCCTGACTTTC. This codes for CAISEPDSHSGANVLTF.

A few counts support this clonotype. The chain employs TRBV7-9 and TRBJ2-7; TRBD1 aligns across 7 bases. Germline CDR1 SEHNR, CDR2 FQNEAQ (reference sequence). J gave up 3 bases and V 5 bases, and 10 bases lay outside the gene matches. This CDR3 spans 15 amino acids. CDR3 coding DNA: TGTGCCAGCAGCCCCGACCGGGACAGATTCTACGAGCAGTACTTC. It yields the protein CASSPDRDRFYEQYF.

The V and J genes are TRBV6-5 and TRBJ1-1, with a tentative D call TRBD1 (5 bases). V lost 2 bases, J lost 2 bases, and 12 bases lay in between. CDR1 and CDR2 from the germline V gene are MNHEY and SVGAGI. The CDR3 is 15 residues long. Here the CDR3 DNA reads TGTGCCAGCAGTTACGGGACTTACCTAAACACTGAAGCTTTCTTT. Protein sequence: CASSYGTYLNTEAFF.

This clonotype was recorded a few times. This rearrangement joins TRBV5-1 to TRBJ2-3, with unresolved D. With 4 bases removed from V and 0 bases from J, the gap between germline ends came to 18 bases. The CDR3 is 17 amino acids. In germline, CDR1 is SGHRS, CDR2 YFSETQ. CDR3 sequence (DNA): TGCGCCAGCAGCGTTAACTCCCCAAGAACTAGCACAGATACGCAGTATTTT. This sequence encodes CASSVNSPRTSTDTQYF.

This clonotype occurred a few times. The chain has TRBV7-9 and TRBJ1-6; the D gene is possibly TRBD1 (5 bases). Germline assignment: CDR1 SEHNR and CDR2 FQNEAQ (reference sequence). The ends were cut back, 6 bases at V and 7 bases at J, with 10 bases in the middle. This CDR3 spans 13 amino acids. The CDR3 region has the DNA TGTGCCAGCAGTTCGGGGGGAAATTCACCCCTCCACTTT. It encodes CASSSGGNSPLHF.

Concerning this clonotype itself: It may be a read error: a sequence one base away is much more abundant. The J gene is TRBJ2-1, the V gene TRBV5-1, with 12 bases identical to TRBD1. Unmatched junction bases numbered 3, after V lost 4 bases and J lost 4 bases. The CDR3 totals 15 residues. Germline CDR1 SGHRS, CDR2 YFSETQ. The CDR3 here is CASSAGQGAYNEQFF. The CDR3 DNA reads TGCGCCAGCAGCGCGGGACAGGGGGCTTACAATGAGCAGTTCTTC. Full variable domain (rest looked up from reference TRBV5-1 and TRBJ2-1): KAGVTQTPRYLIKTRGQQVTLSCSPISGHRSVSWYQQTPGQGLQFLFEYFSETQRNKGNFPGRFSGRQFSNSRSEMNVSTLELGDSALYLCASSAGQGAYNEQFFGPGTRLTVL.

V usage is TRBV4-3 and J usage is TRBJ2-7, with no clear D. This CDR3 contains 15 residues. V dropped 8 bases and J dropped 0 bases, with 17 bases sitting between them. Germline loops: CDR1 LGHNA, CDR2 YSLEER. CDR3: CASAIGLSSSYEQYF. The CDR3 bases are TGCGCCAGCGCCATCGGCCTATCCTCCTCCTACGAGCAGTACTTC.

The chain joins TRBV4-3 to TRBJ1-5; D uncertain. The CDR3 has 15 residues. Trimming left V 0 bases short and J 7 bases short, with 13 bases between. From germline, CDR1 is LGHNA and CDR2 YSLEER. The CDR3 bases are TGCGCCAGCAGCCAAGACAACAGTCGACGGCAGCCCCAGCATTTT. Translated: CASSQDNSRRQPQHF.

CDR3: CASSPLTESTYYGYTF. DNA for the CDR3: TGTGCCAGCAGCCCATTGACGGAGTCAACCTACTATGGCTACACCTTC. The gene calls are TRBV7-9 and TRBJ1-2, with no clear D. In germline, CDR1 is SEHNR, CDR2 FQNEAQ (reference sequence). The length of the CDR3 is 16 residues. V was trimmed by 5 bases and J by 3 bases, leaving 19 bases between them.

Details on this clonotype: No conserved phenylalanine or tryptophan is present at the end of the CDR3, so a read error is the likely explanation. V and J are TRBV15 and TRBJ2-1; D may correspond to TRBD1 or TRBD2 (5 bases each). The germline V gene encodes CDR1 LNHNV and CDR2 YYDKDF (reference sequence). Trimming shortened V by 5 bases and J by 9 bases, and 23 bases separated the two germline ends. The CDR3 covers 16 residues. As DNA, the CDR3 is TGTGCCACCAGCGCCCAGGGACCGCCGATCTTGGGTGAGCAGTTCTCC. It is translated as CATSAQGPPILGEQFS.